Following are 12 T cell receptor beta chains from one sample sequenced in a study of stem cell transplantation in POMP-related autoinflammatory disease. Sequencing used immunoSEQ multiplex PCR; TCRdb keeps in-frame clones, though not all of them. Counted here are some 68,000 clones, around 90% occurring once; the ten biggest clones make up around 0.72%. Sample: CD4+ T cells from PBMCs, taken after stem cell transplantation. All receptors come from a human patient with POMP-related autoinflammation and immune dysregulation (PRAID). The T cells may partly be graft donor cells.

This clone was detected only once. The rearrangement links TRBV4-2 to TRBJ2-7; D unresolved. In germline, CDR1 is LGHNA, CDR2 YNFKEQ. Trimming cost V 4 bases and J 6 bases, with 10 bases left between them. The length of the CDR3 is 12 residues. In DNA form, the CDR3 reads TGTGCCAGCAGCCGAACAAGCAGCGAGCAGTACTTC. This codes for CASSRTSSEQYF.

This chain links TRBV10-1 with TRBJ1-2; TRBD1 aligns across 8 bases. The length of the CDR3 is 15 residues. Looked up from germline, CDR1 is WNHNN and CDR2 is SYGVQD (reference sequence). With V trimmed by 8 bases and J by 1 base, 9 bases remained unmatched. DNA of the CDR3: TGCGCCAGCTTGGCAGGGGGCCGGCGTAACTATGGCTACACCTTC. Residues: CASLAGGRRNYGYTF.

This chain's CDR3 is CASSVGGGGIFVEQFF. The CDR3 DNA reads as TGTGCCAGCAGCGTAGGGGGCGGGGGAATTTTCGTTGAGCAGTTCTTC. V usage is TRBV9 and J usage is TRBJ2-1; the match to TRBD2 covers 7 bases. With 0 bases clipped from V and 9 bases from J, the junction kept 12 bases outside the gene matches. Germline CDR1 and CDR2: SGDLS and YYNGEE. The CDR3 sequence is 16 residues long. Together with reference TRBV9 and TRBJ2-1, the CDR3 gives the full variable domain: DSGVTQTPKHLITATGQRVTLRCSPRSGDLSVYWYQQSLDQGLQFLIQYYNGEERAKGNILERFSAQQFPDLHSELNLSSLELGDSALYFCASSVGGGGIFVEQFFGPGTRLTVL.

V usage is TRBV5-1 and J usage is TRBJ2-7, with 7 bases lining up with TRBD1. In germline, CDR1 is SGHRS, CDR2 YFSETQ. The CDR3 length is 15 residues. Trimming took 4 bases from V and 1 from J; bases not matched to a gene: 8. Written as DNA, the CDR3 is TGCGCCAGCAGCACCCGACAGGGACCTTCCTACGAGCAGTACTTC. Its protein product is CASSTRQGPSYEQYF.

This rearrangement joins TRBV9 to TRBJ2-1; the match to TRBD2 covers 13 bases. CDR3 length equals 14 residues. J lost 15 bases, V lost 4 bases, and 10 bases had no gene match. Germline V CDR1 and CDR2: SGDLS, YYNGEE. CDR3 DNA: TGTGCCAGCAGCCCGAGGACTAGCGGGAGACCGTGGTTCTTC. Its protein product is CASSPRTSGRPWFF. Drawing the rest from reference TRBV9 and TRBJ2-1, the complete variable domain is DSGVTQTPKHLITATGQRVTLRCSPRSGDLSVYWYQQSLDQGLQFLIQYYNGEERAKGNILERFSAQQFPDLHSELNLSSLELGDSALYFCASSPRTSGRPWFFGPGTRLTVL.

The chain combines TRBV27 with TRBJ2-2; no clear D. This CDR3 has 16 residues. V lost 4 bases and J 5 bases, leaving 17 bases between the germline ends. Germline V lookup: CDR1 MNHEY, CDR2 SMNVEV (reference sequence). CDR3 nucleotides: TGTGCCAGCAGTTCCCCCTGGCAGGATCGGACCGGGGAGCTGTTTTTT. This sequence encodes CASSSPWQDRTGELFF.

This sequence joins TRBV29-1 and TRBJ2-5, with TRBD1 as a possible D gene (5 bases). Trimming pared 4 bases from V and 4 bases from J, leaving 10 bases between. CDR1 SQVTM and CDR2 ANQGSEA come from the germline V gene. This CDR3 spans 12 amino acids. The DNA for the CDR3 is TGCAGCGTTGCGGCAGGGCGAGAGACCCAGTACTTC. Translating gives CSVAAGRETQYF.

The chain uses TRBV5-1 and TRBJ2-2; D remains ambiguous. CDR3 length: 14 residues. Germline V CDR1 and CDR2: SGHRS, YFSETQ. Trimming cost V 0 bases and J 1 base, with 4 bases left between them. The CDR3 sequence is CASSLAVNTGELFF. DNA for the CDR3: TGCGCCAGCAGCTTGGCAGTGAACACCGGGGAGCTGTTTTTT.

This CDR3 is CASSFGTSGNLPPYEQYF. CDR3 coding DNA: TGTGCCAGCAGCTTCGGGACTAGCGGGAACCTCCCGCCCTACGAGCAGTACTTC. This chain connects TRBV11-2 to TRBJ2-7, with 13 positions matching TRBD2. Germline CDR1 is SGHAT and CDR2 is FQNNGV. CDR3 size: 18 residues. Trimming at V came to 3 bases and at J to 2 bases, leaving 10 bases not matched to a gene.

The V call is TRBV5-1, the J call TRBJ1-6; TRBD1 agrees at 7 bases. After removal of 8 bases from V and 7 bases from J, the junction contained 9 bases not matched to a gene. The CDR3 runs 14 residues. Germline values: CDR1 SGHRS, CDR2 YFSETQ. The CDR3, as DNA: TGCGCCAGTCAAGCCGGGACAGAGAATTCACCCCTCCACTTT. Encoded protein: CASQAGTENSPLHF.

This clone was seen a single time. The chain couples TRBV2 to TRBJ1-2; 10 nucleotides agree with TRBD1. The V segment lost 4 bases and the J segment 6 bases; nucleotides outside the gene matches: 11. Germline V gives CDR1 SNHLY, CDR2 FYNNEI. This CDR3 is built from 16 residues. CDR3 nucleotides: TGTGCCAGCAGTGCAGGACCCGGGACAGGGGTAAATGGCTACACCTTC. Protein sequence: CASSAGPGTGVNGYTF.

The chain has TRBV5-1 and TRBJ2-6; 7 nucleotides align to TRBD2. CDR3 length: 17 residues. Germline V gene lookup returns CDR1 SGHRS and CDR2 YFSETQ. V lost 0 bases to trimming and J lost 2 bases; unmatched junction nucleotides: 5. CDR3 DNA: TGCGCCAGCAGCTTGGCGGGAGGCACTCCTGGGGCCAACGTCCTGACTTTC. Protein sequence: CASSLAGGTPGANVLTF.